The 26 T cell receptor beta chains below were found in one sample sequenced in a study of PD-1 blockade in classical Hodgkin lymphoma. Brentuximab vedotin exposure varied among the patients, all of whom had relapsed after autologous stem cell transplantation. The data were produced by immunoSEQ multiplex PCR, yet TCRdb's version contains in-frame clones alone and is incomplete. In the table there are tens of thousands of clones, around 77% of which are singletons. The source material was peripheral blood mononuclear cells (PBMCs), sampled before the second cycle of nivolumab. The source is a human donor with classical Hodgkin lymphoma.

The V call is TRBV19, the J call TRBJ2-3; TRBD2 aligns across 8 bases. Germline trimming cut 4 bases from V and 0 bases from J; bases unmatched to any gene: 0. CDR3 size: 14 residues. The germline gives CDR1 LNHDA, CDR2 SQIVND (reference sequence). The DNA of the CDR3 is TGTGCCAGTAGTACTAGCGGGAGCACAGATACGCAGTATTTT. Translated, it gives CASSTSGSTDTQYF.

V usage is TRBV2 and J usage is TRBJ2-7; D tentatively fits TRBD1 or TRBD2 (5 bases each). Germline assignment: CDR1 SNHLY and CDR2 FYNNEI. The CDR3 consists of 14 residues. Trimming pared 4 bases from V and 2 bases from J, leaving 12 bases between. In DNA form, the CDR3 reads TGTGCCAGCAGTGCGGAGACAGCGGCCTACGAGCAGTACGTC. Its protein product is CASSAETAAYEQYV.

This rearrangement joins TRBV5-6 to TRBJ2-5; 7 nucleotides match TRBD2. The CDR3 spans 16 residues. V gave up 3 bases and J gave up 2 bases; unmatched junction bases: 10. The germline V gene has CDR1 SGHDT and CDR2 YYEEEE. The CDR3 spells CASSSPRSGGQETQYF. The DNA for the CDR3 is TGTGCCAGCAGCTCGCCTCGTTCGGGGGGACAAGAGACCCAGTACTTC.

The chain has TRBV7-6 and TRBJ2-1; 8 bases match TRBD2. V shed 2 bases and J 0 bases; nucleotides not matched to a gene: 12. The germline V gene has CDR1 SGHVS and CDR2 FNYEAQ. There are 19 residues in the CDR3. The CDR3 loop is CASSLRTALAESSYNEQFF. The CDR3 DNA sequence: TGTGCCAGCAGCTTAAGGACGGCACTAGCGGAAAGCTCCTACAATGAGCAGTTCTTC.

This chain joins TRBV27 and TRBJ1-2; possibly TRBD1 for D (5 bases). The V end lost 7 bases, the J end lost 5 bases, and 17 bases lay between the germline ends. Germline V gene sequence: CDR1 MNHEY, CDR2 SMNVEV (reference sequence). CDR3 size: 14 residues. CDR3 in amino acids: CASTTLDGAYGYTF. In DNA form, the CDR3 reads TGTGCCAGCACCACATTAGACGGGGCGTATGGCTACACCTTC.

The V call is TRBV6-1, the J call TRBJ1-2; weak D call: TRBD1 (6 bases). The CDR3 length is 15 residues. Germline V gene sequence: CDR1 MNHNS, CDR2 SASEGT. V lost 2 bases, J lost 2 bases, and 12 bases lay in between. The CDR3 is CASSEIWDMNYGYTF. In DNA, the CDR3 is TGTGCCAGCAGTGAAATTTGGGACATGAACTATGGCTACACCTTC.

The table lists this clone with a count of one. This chain links TRBV4-3 with TRBJ1-4, with TRBD1 matching 9 bases. CDR3 length: 15 amino acids. V gave up 4 bases and J gave up 5 bases; unmatched junction bases: 5. Germline V lookup: CDR1 LGHNA, CDR2 YSLEER. The CDR3 coding sequence is TGCGCCAGCAGCCCGGGACAGGGCAAAAATGAAAAACTGTTTTTT. Encoded protein: CASSPGQGKNEKLFF.

The gene calls are TRBV2 and TRBJ2-2, with TRBD1 matching 9 bases. V dropped 5 bases and J dropped 4; count of bases not matched to a gene: 8. Germline-derived CDR1 and CDR2 are SNHLY and FYNNEI. The CDR3 loop spans 16 amino acids. CDR3 residues: CASSYPGTGPTGELFF. CDR3 in DNA: TGTGCCAGCAGTTACCCCGGGACAGGGCCCACCGGGGAGCTGTTTTTT.

With regard to this clone: One junction end disagrees with the germline gene, perhaps due to a read error. The genes are TRBV2 and TRBJ2-1, with 8 positions matching TRBD2. Germline loops: CDR1 SNHLY, CDR2 FYNNEI. This CDR3 comprises 16 residues. In DNA form, the CDR3 reads TGTGCCAGCACTGAAGCTGGTAGCGGGATCCCCAATGAGCAGTTCTTC. Its translation: CASTEAGSGIPNEQFF.

The chain carries TRBV5-1 and TRBJ2-6; no clear D. Deletions cut 5 bases from V and 4 bases from J, with 4 bases between. Germline V CDR1 and CDR2: SGHRS, YFSETQ. CDR3 size: 12 residues. For the CDR3, the DNA is TGCGCCAGCAGATCAGGGGCCAACGTCCTGACTTTC. Translated, it gives CASRSGANVLTF.

This clone was seen more than once but under ten times. The chain uses TRBV11-3 and TRBJ1-1; 11 nucleotides line up with TRBD1. The CDR3 is 16 residues long. Germline V CDR1 and CDR2: SGHNT, YENEEA. V lost 5 bases to trimming and J lost 2 bases; unmatched junction nucleotides: 7. CDR3 sequence (DNA): TGTGCCAGCAGCCCCGGGACAGGGGGGTTAAACACTGAAGCTTTCTTT. Translating it yields CASSPGTGGLNTEAFF.

The DNA of the CDR3 is TGTGCCAGCAGCTTATGGTCAGGGGTAACTAATGAAAAACTGTTTTTT. Encoded protein: CASSLWSGVTNEKLFF. V gene TRBV7-9 combines with J gene TRBJ1-4, with D perhaps TRBD1 (6 bases). The CDR3 extends over 16 amino acids. V was clipped by 2 bases and J by 1 base, with 11 bases between them. Germline V gene data show CDR1 as SEHNR and CDR2 as FQNEAQ (reference sequence).

The chain has TRBV5-4 and TRBJ2-5; D gene unclear. The length of the CDR3 is 14 residues. The V gene lost 2 bases and the J gene lost 1 base, with 9 bases spanning the gap. Germline values: CDR1 SGHNT, CDR2 YYREEE (reference sequence). This chain's CDR3 is CASSLDTLQETQYF. The DNA of the CDR3 is TGTGCCAGCAGCTTAGACACGCTCCAAGAGACCCAGTACTTC.

The rearrangement joins TRBV7-9 to TRBJ1-2, with 10 bases that match TRBD1. This CDR3 has 15 residues. V lost 5 bases to trimming and J lost 4 bases; unmatched junction nucleotides: 7. Germline CDR1 SEHNR, CDR2 FQNEAQ (reference sequence). The CDR3 reads CASSHPTGGIYGYTF. The CDR3 bases are TGTGCCAGCAGCCACCCGACAGGGGGCATCTATGGCTACACCTTC.

V usage is TRBV19 and J usage is TRBJ2-2, with 11 nucleotides matching TRBD2. Germline CDR1 is LNHDA and CDR2 is SQIVND (reference sequence). The CDR3 is 20 residues long. After removal of 4 bases from V and 4 bases from J, the junction contained 17 bases not matched to a gene. CDR3 protein: CASSNPSGTSGLLVTGELFF. CDR3 sequence (DNA): TGTGCCAGTAGTAACCCCTCCGGGACTAGCGGCCTATTGGTCACCGGGGAGCTGTTTTTT.

In this sample, this clone turned up once. This sample includes further DNA sequences coding for the same CDR3. The chain recombines TRBV27 with TRBJ2-3; perhaps TRBD2 as D (6 bases). In germline, CDR1 is MNHEY, CDR2 SMNVEV (reference sequence). Trimming removed 5 bases from V and 1 base from J, with 10 bases in between. This CDR3 has 14 residues. CDR3 sequence: CASSRRGGTDTQYF. As DNA, the CDR3 is TGTGCCAGCAGTCGGAGGGGTGGCACAGATACGCAGTATTTT.

CDR3: CASRQPPGELFF. The CDR3 bases are TGTGCCAGCAGGCAACCGCCCGGGGAGCTGTTTTTT. The rearrangement links TRBV6-5 to TRBJ2-2; no definite D call. CDR1 MNHEY and CDR2 SVGAGI come from the germline V gene. Trimming cost V 6 bases and J 6 bases, with 8 bases left between them. The CDR3 contains 12 residues.

The chain uses TRBV29-1 and TRBJ2-3, with D hard to call. V dropped 4 bases and J dropped 0 bases, with 11 bases sitting between them. The CDR3 is made up of 14 amino acids. Per the germline V gene, CDR1 is SQVTM and CDR2 is ANQGSEA. As DNA, the CDR3 is TGCAGCGTTGTCGGGTTTTCTAGCACAGATACGCAGTATTTT. Protein sequence: CSVVGFSSTDTQYF.

This rearrangement joins TRBV20-1 to TRBJ2-1; D gene uncertain. This CDR3 region has 11 residues. Germline-derived CDR1 and CDR2 are DFQATT and SNEGSKA (reference sequence). V lost 6 bases and J 4 bases, leaving 7 bases between the germline ends. CDR3 DNA: TGCAGTGCAACAGTATACAATGAGCAGTTCTTC. This gives the protein CSATVYNEQFF.

This chain links TRBV7-2 with TRBJ2-5, with a tentative D call TRBD1 (6 bases). The J call may be mistaken, given a closer DNA end match to TRBJ2-7. The CDR3 has 15 residues. From germline, CDR1 is SGHTA and CDR2 FQGNSA. This CDR3 is CASSLEQGNFYEQYF. For the CDR3, the DNA is TGTGCCAGCAGCTTAGAGCAGGGGAACTTCTACGAGCAGTACTTC.

The CDR3 coding sequence is TGTGCCAGCAGCACGGGGACTAACGAGCAGTACTTC. Translated: CASSTGTNEQYF. The chain combines TRBV5-6 with TRBJ2-7; 7 nucleotides agree with TRBD2. Germline V gene data show CDR1 as SGHDT and CDR2 as YYEEEE. Germline trimming cut 4 bases from V and 5 bases from J; bases unmatched to any gene: 3. The CDR3 consists of 12 residues. Together with reference TRBV5-6 and TRBJ2-7, the CDR3 gives the full variable domain: DAGVTQSPTHLIKTRGQQVTLRCSPKSGHDTVSWYQQALGQGPQFIFQYYEEEERQRGNFPDRFSGHQFPNYSSELNVNALLLGDSALYLCASSTGTNEQYFGPGTRLTVT.

A few counts support this clone. V and J are TRBV5-4 and TRBJ1-4; TRBD1 aligns across 7 bases. The junction had 6 bases not matched to a gene; V was cut back by 2 bases and J by 5 bases. The germline gives CDR1 SGHNT, CDR2 YYREEE (reference sequence). The CDR3 has 15 residues. The CDR3 is CASSFSGTANEKLFF. The CDR3 nucleotides read TGTGCCAGCAGCTTCTCCGGGACAGCAAATGAAAAACTGTTTTTT.

V gene TRBV4-1 combines with J gene TRBJ2-1; D ambiguous. Germline V gene sequence: CDR1 MGHRA, CDR2 YSYEKL. The CDR3 has 15 residues. V was cut by 0 bases and J by 5 bases, with 11 bases left in between. The chain's CDR3 is CASSQDRVRDNEQFF. The CDR3 DNA reads as TGCGCCAGCAGCCAAGATCGTGTAAGGGACAATGAGCAGTTCTTC.

A remark on this clone: At one boundary the junction diverges from the germline segment, which might be a read error. The rearrangement uses TRBV10-3 and TRBJ1-6; tentatively, D is TRBD1 (6 bases). CDR1 and CDR2 from the germline V gene are ENHRY and SYGVKD. This CDR3 comprises 18 residues. CDR3 region: CASSELSTGFLGNSPLHF. CDR3 nucleotide sequence: TGTGCCAGCAGTGAACTTAGCACAGGGTTTTTGGGTAATTCACCCCTCCACTTT.

The chain combines TRBV23-1 with TRBJ1-1, with no clear D. TRBV23-1 carries the ORF label, with uncertain function. Trimming removed 3 bases from V and 2 bases from J, with 10 bases in between. The CDR3 has 14 residues. Here the CDR3 reads CASSHRTPNTEAFF. The DNA of the CDR3 is TGCGCCAGCAGTCACCGGACTCCAAACACTGAAGCTTTCTTT.

The rearrangement uses TRBV4-3 and TRBJ2-7, with 8 bases aligning to TRBD2. This CDR3 is 15 amino acids long. Germline CDR1 and CDR2: LGHNA and YSLEER. Trimming removed 5 bases from V and 5 bases from J; junction bases left unmatched: 11. CDR3 protein: CASSWPREGGDEQYF. In DNA, the CDR3 is TGCGCCAGCAGCTGGCCCCGGGAGGGTGGCGACGAGCAGTACTTC.